The 9 T cell receptor beta chains below all came from one sample that was sequenced in a study of T cell responses to AZD1222 COVID-19 vaccine. This table comes from immunoSEQ multiplex PCR, and its TCRdb copy is limited to in-frame clones, with some not included. The table has some 49,000 clones, 80% to 90% seen once. The specimen was peripheral blood, collected 28 days after the second AZD1222 dose. The source of these receptors is an adult who received the AZD1222 COVID-19 vaccine.

This clone was detected only a few times. This chain links TRBV19 with TRBJ2-7, with TRBD2 matching 9 bases. V shed 2 bases and J 5 bases; nucleotides not matched to a gene: 10. CDR1 and CDR2 from the germline V gene are LNHDA and SQIVND (reference sequence). The CDR3 length is 16 residues. CDR3 in DNA: TGTGCCAGTAGTATACTAGCGGGACAACCGGTCCACGAGCAGTACTTC. This translates into CASSILAGQPVHEQYF.

This chain connects TRBV5-4 to TRBJ2-5; the match to TRBD2 covers 8 bases. Trimming took 4 bases from V and 2 from J; bases not matched to a gene: 7. Germline V lookup: CDR1 SGHNT, CDR2 YYREEE (reference sequence). The CDR3 is 15 residues long. CDR3 loop: CASSRKVAGQETQYF. CDR3 sequence (DNA): TGTGCCAGCAGCAGAAAAGTAGCGGGACAAGAGACCCAGTACTTC. Full variable domain (remainder filled in from reference TRBV5-4 and TRBJ2-5): ETGVTQSPTHLIKTRGQQVTLRCSSQSGHNTVSWYQQALGQGPQFIFQYYREEENGRGNFPPRFSGLQFPNYSSELNVNALELDDSALYLCASSRKVAGQETQYFGPGTRLLVL.

V is TRBV5-6 and J is TRBJ1-5, with D uncertain. This CDR3 has 18 amino acids. Germline V gene data show CDR1 as SGHDT and CDR2 as YYEEEE. Trimming cost V 1 base and J 2 bases, with 19 bases left between them. The CDR3 reads CASSLTRVRIDGNQPQHF. In DNA form, the CDR3 reads TGTGCCAGCAGCTTGACGAGGGTGAGGATTGATGGCAATCAGCCCCAGCATTTT.

The chain employs TRBV2 and TRBJ2-2; 9 bases are a match to TRBD1. Per germline, CDR1 SNHLY and CDR2 FYNNEI. The CDR3 spans 16 residues. V lost 5 bases to trimming and J lost 6 bases; unmatched junction nucleotides: 10. The DNA for the CDR3 is TGTGCCAGCAGTCATAGAGGGGACAGGGTGGCCGGGGAGCTGTTTTTT. Protein product: CASSHRGDRVAGELFF.

The chain combines TRBV4-3 with TRBJ2-7; TRBD2 matches at 13 bases. V lost 5 bases, J lost 3 bases, and 4 bases stayed unmatched. CDR3 size: 15 residues. CDR1 is LGHNA, CDR2 YSLEER, per germline. The CDR3 reads CASSARLAGGYEQYF. The CDR3 bases are TGCGCCAGCAGCGCCCGACTAGCGGGAGGCTACGAGCAGTACTTC.

This chain joins TRBV10-1 and TRBJ2-1, with D unclear. CDR1 and CDR2 (germline): WNHNN, SYGVQD (reference sequence). CDR3 size: 11 residues. Deletions cut 1 base from V and 8 bases from J, with 3 bases between. This CDR3 is CASSEWDEQFF. The CDR3 nucleotides read TGCGCCAGCAGTGAGTGGGATGAGCAGTTCTTC.

The genes are TRBV2 and TRBJ2-7; either TRBD1 or TRBD2 may fit D (5 bases each). Germline V CDR1 and CDR2: SNHLY, FYNNEI. V gave up 7 bases and J gave up 0 bases, with 16 bases separating them. This CDR3 is 15 amino acids long. In nucleotides, the CDR3 is TGTGCCAGCAACCTTGGGACGGCCAACTCCTACGAGCAGTACTTC. Translating it yields CASNLGTANSYEQYF. The full variable domain, in which reference TRBV2 and TRBJ2-7 provide the parts outside the CDR3, is EPEVTQTPSHQVTQMGQEVILRCVPISNHLYFYWYRQILGQKVEFLVSFYNNEISEKSEIFDDQFSVERPDGSNFTLKIRSTKLEDSAMYFCASNLGTANSYEQYFGPGTRLTVT.

The chain carries TRBV6-6 and TRBJ2-1, with 9 positions matching TRBD1. Germline trimming cut 9 bases from V and 8 bases from J; bases unmatched to any gene: 11. Germline CDR1 MNHNY, CDR2 SVGAGI (reference sequence). CDR3 length: 14 residues. DNA of the CDR3: TGTGCCAGTAGTAAGGGACAGGGTATCGATGAGCAGTTCTTC. Its protein is CASSKGQGIDEQFF.

The chain carries TRBV19 and TRBJ2-1; 10 nucleotides line up with TRBD2. The V and J ends lost 4 bases and 4 bases, in that order; junction bases with no gene match: 4. Germline V CDR1 and CDR2: LNHDA, SQIVND (reference sequence). The CDR3 contains 15 residues. The CDR3 nucleotides are TGTGCCAGTAGTACCTGGACTAGCGGATACAATGAGCAGTTCTTC. It translates to CASSTWTSGYNEQFF.